This T cell receptor (beta chain) was sequenced for a study of T cell repertoires in cytomegalovirus infection. Study background: HLA-C-restricted CMV epitopes, recently identified, and well-studied HLA-B-restricted ones were used by the study. Based on public TCR beta signatures, there were indications of CMV infection and of a matching HLA type. General observations from the study: Adding up the frequency of public TCR beta families identified people who carried CMV plus the relevant HLA. HLA-C-restricted, CMV-specific TCR beta clonotypes were dominant ex vivo.

As to this clonotype: Its specificity is not known.

Germline CDR1 reads SGHVS; CDR2 reads FQNEAQ. V lost 5 bases to trimming and J lost 3 bases, with 18 bases between them. The CDR3 sequence is 16 residues long. MiXCR was run by TCRdb on the reads, yielding one entry per CDR3 protein. The sample has under 50,000 distinct CDR3 sequences; over 20% are singletons. This material consisted of CD8+ T cells from cultured PBMCs, taken from culture after CMV antigen stimulation. The clonotype was recovered from a human donor in good health (CMV status not recorded). Some clones in this sample may be carry-over from other donors' samples. The chain uses TRBV7-8 and TRBJ2-3, with D perhaps given as TRBD1 or TRBD2 (5 bases each). CDR3 sequence reads: CASSTGTQPRTDTQYF. The CDR3 DNA sequence: TGTGCCAGCAGCACTGGGACCCAACCCCGGACAGATACGCAGTATTTT.